Listed below are T cell receptor beta chains from one sample, sequenced in a study of T cell changes during pregnancy in multiple sclerosis. Some clones are missing from TCRdb's copy, which holds only in-frame ones; the method was immunoSEQ multiplex PCR. In the table there are around 60,000 clones, 80% to 95% of which are singletons. Sequences were derived from peripheral blood, sampled in the second trimester of pregnancy. The receptors originated from a female donor in good health, enrolled as a control in a pregnancy study. CDR3s include the opening cysteine and the closing phenylalanine or tryptophan. The order of the fields is V gene, D gene, J gene, clone size, CDR3 protein, CDR3 DNA. D genes are given only for firm matches. Expanded clones get a size class; other rows say once, few or many, or leave the size out.

TRBV30	.	TRBJ1-5	once	CAWSARGGGMPQHF	TGTGCCTGGAGTGCCCGGGGGGGAGGGATGCCCCAGCATTTT
TRBV5-1	.	TRBJ1-2	.	CASRALTGLANYGYTF	TGCGCCAGCAGAGCTTTGACAGGCCTCGCTAACTATGGCTACACCTTC
TRBV7-2	.	TRBJ2-3	.	CASSLLSTDTQYF	TGTGCCAGCAGCCTCCTTTCCACAGATACGCAGTATTTT
TRBV7-9	.	TRBJ1-1	.	CASSQKRTYVGAEAFF	TGTGCCAGCAGCCAAAAAAGGACCTACGTGGGAGCTGAAGCTTTCTTT
TRBV7-3	.	TRBJ2-1	.	CASSLTKSYNEQFF	TGTGCCAGCAGCTTAACGAAGAGCTACAATGAGCAGTTCTTC
TRBV5-1	TRBD1	TRBJ2-1	.	CASSLDGTDYNEQFF	TGCGCCAGCAGCTTGGACGGGACAGACTACAATGAGCAGTTCTTC
TRBV5-1	TRBD2	TRBJ2-7	.	CASRIRGGGAMTYEQYF	TGCGCCAGCAGGATTCGTGGCGGGGGTGCCATGACCTACGAGCAGTACTTC
TRBV5-1	TRBD2	TRBJ2-1	.	CASIVTSGSYNEQFF	TGCGCCAGCATCGTGACTAGCGGCTCCTACAATGAGCAGTTCTTC
TRBV27	TRBD2	TRBJ2-5	.	CASSSTGLAGWETQYF	TGTGCCAGCAGTTCAACCGGACTAGCGGGATGGGAGACCCAGTACTTC
TRBV29-1	.	TRBJ1-1	medium-sized	CSVGGGRTEAFF	TGCAGCGTTGGAGGGGGACGCACTGAAGCTTTCTTT
TRBV4-2	.	TRBJ1-4	.	CASSQDLRGGDEKLFF	TGTGCCAGCAGCCAAGATCTTCGAGGAGGAGATGAAAAACTGTTTTTT
TRBV19	.	TRBJ2-7	.	CASSISGQMSSYEQYF	TGTGCCAGTAGTATTTCCGGACAGATGAGCTCCTACGAGCAGTACTTC
TRBV30	.	TRBJ1-2	.	CAWKGGNYGYTF	TGTGCCTGGAAGGGAGGGAACTATGGCTACACCTTC
TRBV5-4	TRBD1	TRBJ1-1	.	CASSLGDSLTEAFF	TGTGCCAGCAGCTTGGGGGACAGTCTAACTGAAGCTTTCTTT
TRBV13	.	TRBJ2-2	.	CASSLRGELFF	TGTGCCAGCAGCTTACGGGGGGAGCTGTTTTTT
TRBV4-1	TRBD2	TRBJ2-7	.	CASSQLKRGSSYEQYF	TGCGCCAGCAGCCAATTGAAGCGGGGGAGCTCCTACGAGCAGTACTTC
TRBV10-3	.	TRBJ2-7	once	CAISESSEREQYF	TGTGCCATCAGTGAATCTAGCGAACGCGAGCAGTACTTC
TRBV7-7	TRBD1	TRBJ2-5	.	CASSFGTGGPRETQYF	TGTGCTAGCAGCTTCGGGACAGGGGGCCCGAGAGAGACCCAGTACTTC
TRBV5-1	TRBD2	TRBJ2-2	.	CASSFSSGGYNTGELFF	TGCGCCAGCAGCTTTTCTAGCGGGGGCTATAACACCGGGGAGCTGTTTTTT
TRBV28	.	TRBJ2-7	.	CASRHYEQYF	TGTGCCAGCAGACACTACGAGCAGTACTTC
TRBV4-1	TRBD1	TRBJ1-2	few	CASSQDRGEYGYTF	TGCGCCAGCAGCCAAGACAGGGGGGAGTATGGCTACACCTTC
TRBV28	.	TRBJ1-5	.	CDTRAAGPGNQPQHF	TGTGACACACGGGCGGCGGGACCGGGTAATCAGCCCCAGCATTTT
TRBV27	.	TRBJ1-1	once	CASSPSIWQGNTEAFF	TGTGCCAGCAGTCCTAGTATTTGGCAGGGGAACACTGAAGCTTTCTTT
TRBV30	.	TRBJ1-6	.	CAANGRDNSPLHF	TGTGCCGCCAATGGCAGGGATAATTCACCCCTCCACTTT
TRBV2	.	TRBJ2-1	.	CASSELGATSSPKRDNEQFF	TGTGCCAGCAGTGAATTAGGGGCGACTAGTAGTCCGAAACGCGACAATGAGCAGTTCTTC
TRBV18	TRBD2	TRBJ2-1	.	CASSPGSGRDNEQFF	TGTGCCAGCTCACCAGGTAGCGGGAGGGACAATGAGCAGTTCTTC
TRBV7-2	.	TRBJ2-1	once	CASTPTRNEQFF	TGTGCCAGCACCCCGACTAGGAATGAGCAGTTCTTC